This T cell receptor (beta chain) was recorded in a study of control samples from healthy donors and cancer patients (dated by TCRdb to the early 2020s). Library prep was done by the immunoSEQ multiplex PCR assay. The source is immuneACCESS, and TCRdb retained only in-frame sequences with V and J called. Part of the clones is not carried over; for the studies checked, unresolved V genes explain less than half of this, and the remainder is unexplained. The sample data list some 150,000 clones, and around 94% of these were observed just once. The ten biggest clones cover 12% to 15% of the sample. The CDR3 has 17 amino acids, counting the end cysteine and phenylalanine. Kept here is only the CDR3 DNA, which spans 51 bases and is read in frame from base 1. CDR1 and CDR2 are read off the germline V gene (reference sequence) as LGHDT and YNNKEL. Trimming takes 0 bases from V and 4 bases from J, and the germline ends sit 15 bases apart.

A note on this clone: Its target antigen remains unknown. No base quality information exists; no much larger clone differs at one position.

The source of this sequence is a man aged 55 to 69 with colorectal cancer. The chain was built from TRBV3-1 (or the pseudogene TRBV3-2) and TRBJ2-2; the D gene cannot be resolved reliably. The sequenced sample consisted of PBMCs. The nucleotide sequence is TGTGCCAGCAGCCAAGATCGGTGGGCAGAGAGCACCGGGGAGCTGTTTTTT. This codes for CASSQDRWAESTGELFF.